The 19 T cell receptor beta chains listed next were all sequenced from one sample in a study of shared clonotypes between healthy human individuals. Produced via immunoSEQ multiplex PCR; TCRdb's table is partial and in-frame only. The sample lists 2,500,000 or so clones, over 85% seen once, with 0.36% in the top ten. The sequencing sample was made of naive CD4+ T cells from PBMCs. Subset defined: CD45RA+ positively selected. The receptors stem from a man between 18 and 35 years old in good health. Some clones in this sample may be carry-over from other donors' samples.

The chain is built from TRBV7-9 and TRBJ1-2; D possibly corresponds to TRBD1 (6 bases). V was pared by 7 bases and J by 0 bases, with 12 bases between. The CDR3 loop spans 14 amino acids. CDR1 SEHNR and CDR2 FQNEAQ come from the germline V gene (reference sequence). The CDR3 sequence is CASTPQGSNYGYTF. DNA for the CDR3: TGTGCCAGCACCCCACAGGGATCTAACTATGGCTACACCTTC.

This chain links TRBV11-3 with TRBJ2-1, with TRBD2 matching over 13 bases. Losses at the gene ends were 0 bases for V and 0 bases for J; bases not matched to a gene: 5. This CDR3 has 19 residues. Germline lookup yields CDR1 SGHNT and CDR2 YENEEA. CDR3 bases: TGTGCCAGCAGCTTAGAGGGACTAGCGGGACGAAGCTCCTACAATGAGCAGTTCTTC. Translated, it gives CASSLEGLAGRSSYNEQFF.

The CDR3 DNA follows: TGTGCCAGCTCGTGGGGGGCGGCGGGAAACACCATATATTTT. Residues: CASSWGAAGNTIYF. The chain uses TRBV28 and TRBJ1-3; perhaps TRBD1 as D (6 bases). Trimming removed 8 bases at V and 4 bases at J, with 15 bases between. From germline, CDR1 is MDHEN and CDR2 SYDVKM. There are 14 residues in the CDR3.

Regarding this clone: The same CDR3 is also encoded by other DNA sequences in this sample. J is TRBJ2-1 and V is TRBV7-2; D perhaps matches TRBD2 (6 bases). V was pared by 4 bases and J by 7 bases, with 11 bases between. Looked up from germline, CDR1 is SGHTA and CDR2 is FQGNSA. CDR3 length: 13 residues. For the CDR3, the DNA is TGTGCCAGCAGCTCTCGACTAGGAAATGAGCAGTTCTTC. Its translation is CASSSRLGNEQFF.

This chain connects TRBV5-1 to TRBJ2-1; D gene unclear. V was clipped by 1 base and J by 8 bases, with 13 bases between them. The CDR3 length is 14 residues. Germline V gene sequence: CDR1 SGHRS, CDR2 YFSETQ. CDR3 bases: TGCGCCAGCAGCTTGTCGGTAGTCGTCGATGAGCAGTTCTTC. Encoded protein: CASSLSVVVDEQFF. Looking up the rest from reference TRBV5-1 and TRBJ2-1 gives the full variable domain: KAGVTQTPRYLIKTRGQQVTLSCSPISGHRSVSWYQQTPGQGLQFLFEYFSETQRNKGNFPGRFSGRQFSNSRSEMNVSTLELGDSALYLCASSLSVVVDEQFFGPGTRLTVL.

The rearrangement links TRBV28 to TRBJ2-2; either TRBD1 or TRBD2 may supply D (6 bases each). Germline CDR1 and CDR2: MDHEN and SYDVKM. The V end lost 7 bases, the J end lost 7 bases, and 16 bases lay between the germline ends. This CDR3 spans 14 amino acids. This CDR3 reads CASNSGAQHGELFF. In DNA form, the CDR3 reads TGTGCCAGCAATTCGGGGGCCCAGCACGGGGAGCTGTTTTTT.

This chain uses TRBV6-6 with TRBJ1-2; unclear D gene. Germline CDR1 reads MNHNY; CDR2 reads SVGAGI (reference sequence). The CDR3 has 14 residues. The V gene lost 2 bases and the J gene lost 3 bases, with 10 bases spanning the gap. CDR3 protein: CASSYPSGDYGYTF. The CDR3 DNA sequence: TGTGCCAGCAGTTACCCTAGCGGCGACTATGGCTACACCTTC.

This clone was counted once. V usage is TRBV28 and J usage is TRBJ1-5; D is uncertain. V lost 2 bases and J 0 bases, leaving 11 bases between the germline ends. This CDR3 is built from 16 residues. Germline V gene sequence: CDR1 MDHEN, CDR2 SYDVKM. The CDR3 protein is CASSLTDFYSNQPQHF. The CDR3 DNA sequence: TGTGCCAGCAGTTTAACAGACTTCTATAGCAATCAGCCCCAGCATTTT.

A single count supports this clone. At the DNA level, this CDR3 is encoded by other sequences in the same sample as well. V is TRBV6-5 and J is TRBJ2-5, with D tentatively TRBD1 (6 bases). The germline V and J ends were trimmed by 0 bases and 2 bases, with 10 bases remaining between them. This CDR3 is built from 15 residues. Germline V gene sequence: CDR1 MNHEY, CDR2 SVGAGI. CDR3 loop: CASSYSVGQQETQYF. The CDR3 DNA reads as TGTGCCAGCAGTTACTCGGTTGGACAGCAAGAGACCCAGTACTTC.

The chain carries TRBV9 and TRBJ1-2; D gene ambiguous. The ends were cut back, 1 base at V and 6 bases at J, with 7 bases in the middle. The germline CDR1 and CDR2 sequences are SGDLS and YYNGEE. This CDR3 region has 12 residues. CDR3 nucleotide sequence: TGTGCCAGCAGCGTAAGAGGGAATGGCTACACCTTC. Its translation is CASSVRGNGYTF.

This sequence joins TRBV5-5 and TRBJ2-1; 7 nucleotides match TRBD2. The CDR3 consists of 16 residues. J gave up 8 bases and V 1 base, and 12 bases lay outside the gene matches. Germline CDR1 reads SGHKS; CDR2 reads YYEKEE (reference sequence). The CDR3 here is CASSLYPASGTDEQFF. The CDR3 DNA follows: TGTGCCAGCAGCTTGTATCCGGCGAGCGGGACCGATGAGCAGTTCTTC.

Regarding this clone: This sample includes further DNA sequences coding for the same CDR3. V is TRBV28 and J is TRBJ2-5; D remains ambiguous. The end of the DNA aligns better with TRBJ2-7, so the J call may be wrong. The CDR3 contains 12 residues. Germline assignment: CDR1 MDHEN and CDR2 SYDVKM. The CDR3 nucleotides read TGTGCCAGCAGTCAAGGTAGCTACGAGCAGTACTTC. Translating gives CASSQGSYEQYF.

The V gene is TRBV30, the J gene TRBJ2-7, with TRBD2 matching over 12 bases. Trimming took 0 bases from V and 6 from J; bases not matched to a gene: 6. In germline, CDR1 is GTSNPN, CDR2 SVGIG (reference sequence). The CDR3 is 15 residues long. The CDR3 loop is CAWSVDASGRGEQYF. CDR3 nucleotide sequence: TGTGCCTGGAGTGTCGACGCTAGCGGGAGGGGCGAGCAGTACTTC.

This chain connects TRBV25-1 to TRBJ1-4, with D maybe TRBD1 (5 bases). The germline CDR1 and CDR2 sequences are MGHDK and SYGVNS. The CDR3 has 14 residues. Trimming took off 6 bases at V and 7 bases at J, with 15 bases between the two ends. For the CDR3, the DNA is TGTGCCAGCAGCCCGACAGAAGCCCTTGAAAAACTGTTTTTT. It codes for CASSPTEALEKLFF.

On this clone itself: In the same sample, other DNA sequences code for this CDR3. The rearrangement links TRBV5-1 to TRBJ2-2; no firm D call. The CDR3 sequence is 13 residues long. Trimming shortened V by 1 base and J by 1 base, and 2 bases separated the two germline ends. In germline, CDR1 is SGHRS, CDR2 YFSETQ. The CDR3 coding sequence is TGCGCCAGCAGCTTGCAGAACACCGGGGAGCTGTTTTTT. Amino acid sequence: CASSLQNTGELFF.

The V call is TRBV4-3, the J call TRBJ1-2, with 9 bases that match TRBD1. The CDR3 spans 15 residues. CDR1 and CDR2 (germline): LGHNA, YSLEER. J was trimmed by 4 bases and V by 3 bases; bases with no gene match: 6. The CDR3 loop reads CASSQAGQGSYGYTF. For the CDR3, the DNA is TGCGCCAGCAGCCAGGCCGGACAGGGGAGCTATGGCTACACCTTC.

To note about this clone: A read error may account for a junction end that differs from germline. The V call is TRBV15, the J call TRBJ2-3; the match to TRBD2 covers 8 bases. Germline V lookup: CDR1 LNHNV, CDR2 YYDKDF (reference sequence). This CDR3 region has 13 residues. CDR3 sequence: CATGSGSLDTQYF. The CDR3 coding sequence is TGTGCCACCGGCAGCGGGAGCTTAGATACGCAGTATTTT. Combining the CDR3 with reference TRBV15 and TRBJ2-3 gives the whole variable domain DAMVIQNPRYQVTQFGKPVTLSCSQTLNHNVMYWYQQKSSQAPKLLFHYYDKDFNNEADTPDNFQSRRPNTSFCFLDIRSPGLGDTAMYLCATGSGSLDTQYFGPGTRLTVL.

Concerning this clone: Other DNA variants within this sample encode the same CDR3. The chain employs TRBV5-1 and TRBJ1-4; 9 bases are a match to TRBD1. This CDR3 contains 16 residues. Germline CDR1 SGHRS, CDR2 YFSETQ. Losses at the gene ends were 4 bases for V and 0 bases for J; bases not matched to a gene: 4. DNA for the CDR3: TGCGCCAGCAGCGGGGGACAGGGCGCAACTAATGAAAAACTGTTTTTT. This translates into CASSGGQGATNEKLFF.

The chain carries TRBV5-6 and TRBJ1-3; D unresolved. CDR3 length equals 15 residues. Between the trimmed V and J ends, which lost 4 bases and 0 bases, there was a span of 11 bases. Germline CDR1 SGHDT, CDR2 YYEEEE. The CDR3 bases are TGTGCCAGCAGCCGATCGGACTACTCTGGAAACACCATATATTTT. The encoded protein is CASSRSDYSGNTIYF.